These 9 T cell receptor beta chains were sequenced from one sample in a study of radiotherapy plus CTLA-4 blockade in lung cancer. Sequencing was performed with immunoSEQ multiplex PCR; in TCRdb, only in-frame clones are kept and a portion is missing. The table shows about 53,000 clones, with about 85% occurring only once. The input for sequencing was peripheral blood, taken from a patient treated with radiotherapy plus ipilimumab. These receptor sequences come from a human donor with non-small cell lung cancer whose response to radiotherapy plus ipilimumab could not be evaluated.

The chain couples TRBV9 to TRBJ2-5; 14 bases fit TRBD2. Unmatched junction bases numbered 15, after V lost 3 bases and J lost 5 bases. The CDR3 loop spans 19 amino acids. Germline assignment: CDR1 SGDLS and CDR2 YYNGEE. The CDR3 nucleotides read TGTGCCAGCAGCGCCTGGGCGGGACTAGCGGGAGTGGGTGGGGAGACCCAGTACTTC. This sequence encodes CASSAWAGLAGVGGETQYF.

The chain recombines TRBV20-1 with TRBJ1-4; D is unclear. This CDR3 is 11 amino acids long. CDR1 and CDR2 from the germline V gene are DFQATT and SNEGSKA (reference sequence). CDR3 loop: CVGLRSEKLFF. The CDR3 nucleotides read TGCGTTGGCCTTAGGAGTGAAAAACTGTTTTTT.

The chain combines TRBV9 with TRBJ1-3; the match to TRBD1 covers 8 bases. Unmatched junction bases numbered 8, after V lost 6 bases and J lost 6 bases. CDR1 and CDR2 (germline): SGDLS, YYNGEE. This CDR3 region has 14 residues. CDR3 DNA: TGTGCCAGCACGACAGGGGATGAAGCAAACACCATATATTTT. Translating it yields CASTTGDEANTIYF.

The DNA for the CDR3 is TGTGCCAGCAGTTTTGCCGGGGAGGATCAAAGACTGTTTTTT. Translating it yields CASSFAGEDQRLFF. V usage is TRBV27 and J usage is TRBJ1-4; D gene ambiguous. The CDR3 has 14 amino acids. The ends were cut back, 3 bases at V and 13 bases at J, with 18 bases in the middle. Per the germline V gene, CDR1 is MNHEY and CDR2 is SMNVEV (reference sequence).

The rearrangement joins TRBV7-6 to TRBJ1-5; D gene uncertain. Germline CDR1 and CDR2: SGHVS and FNYEAQ. With 5 bases removed from V and 0 bases from J, the gap between germline ends came to 5 bases. This CDR3 region has 13 residues. In DNA form, the CDR3 reads TGTGCCAGCAGCCCTAGTAGCAATCAGCCCCAGCATTTT. Translated, it gives CASSPSSNQPQHF.

V gene TRBV11-1 combines with J gene TRBJ2-5; D gene ambiguous. V was pared by 2 bases and J by 5 bases, with 3 bases between. Per the germline V gene, CDR1 is SGHAT and CDR2 is FQDESV (reference sequence). The CDR3 is 11 residues long. CDR3 nucleotides: TGTGCCAGCAGCTTACGGGAGACCCAGTACTTC. It yields the protein CASSLRETQYF.

The CDR3 DNA is TGTGCTAGTGGTTTGGATTATAACACTGAAGCTTTCTTT. Protein: CASGLDYNTEAFF. V is TRBV12-5 and J is TRBJ1-1, with D hard to call. This CDR3 has 13 residues. Per the germline V gene, CDR1 is LGHNT and CDR2 is FRNRAP. V was cut by 1 base and J by 2 bases, with 5 bases left in between.

The chain uses TRBV7-3 and TRBJ2-3, with D tentatively TRBD2 (6 bases). V lost 5 bases to trimming and J lost 2 bases, with 11 bases between them. Looked up from germline, CDR1 is SGHTA and CDR2 is FQGTGA. This CDR3 spans 14 amino acids. The CDR3 reads CASSQTSTTDTQYF. CDR3 nucleotides: TGTGCCAGCAGCCAAACTAGCACCACAGATACGCAGTATTTT.

The CDR3 sequence is CASSFLVGGKNSPLHF. DNA for the CDR3: TGTGCCAGCAGTTTTCTCGTGGGAGGAAAGAATTCACCCCTCCACTTT. This chain joins TRBV27 and TRBJ1-6; D is unresolved. CDR1 and CDR2 from the germline V gene are MNHEY and SMNVEV (reference sequence). V was cut by 3 bases and J by 7 bases, with 16 bases left in between. This CDR3 is built from 16 residues.